This TCR beta chain was captured in a study of OX40 agonist ivuxolimab in advanced cancers. The timepoints at which blood was sampled were baseline, cycle 4 day 1, and cycle 7 day 1. Assay: immunoSEQ multiplex PCR; the TCRdb copy retains only in-frame clones and omits some. The data show about 94,000 clones, with about nine tenths seen just once and around 0.3% held by the top ten. The CDR3 sequence is 17 residues long. Germline V lookup: CDR1 KGHSH, CDR2 LQKENI. Trimming removed 6 bases from V and 0 bases from J; junction bases left unmatched: 10. The chain is built from TRBV18 and TRBJ2-3, with TRBD2 matching over 9 bases. The material sequenced was CD4+ or CD8+ T cells sorted from blood, taken in a trial of the OX40 agonist ivuxolimab. The TCR was taken from an adult with an advanced solid tumor such as melanoma, head and neck, liver or kidney cancer. Here the CDR3 DNA reads TGTGCCAGCTCCCCCTTAGCGGGGGTGACTAGCACAGATACGCAGTATTTT. Protein product: CASSPLAGVTSTDTQYF.